This T cell receptor (beta chain) is drawn from a study of Graves' ophthalmopathy and Graves' hyperthyroidism. TCR beta CDR3 amplification used RNA transcripts. HTBI-primed first-round RT-PCR preceded second-round multiplex PCR. TCRdb recomputed calls from the multiplex PCR reads with MiXCR, one row per CDR3 protein. The sample has about 380,000 distinct CDR3 sequences, 15% seen once; the top ten hold around 7%. Study observations and caveats: Ophthalmopathy versus stable hyperthyroidism: 13-signature model gave around 86% sensitivity, 70% to 83% specificity.

Concerning this clonotype: Antigen specificity is unknown.

The length of the CDR3 is 13 residues. The germline gives CDR1 LGHDT, CDR2 YNNKEL (reference sequence). V gave up 0 bases and J gave up 5 bases, with 5 bases separating them. Only newly diagnosed hyperthyroidism patients aged 18 to 65, with under 2 months' duration, were enrolled. The TCR comes from a woman in her late teens or twenties with stable Graves' hyperthyroidism. Source material: peripheral blood. The V and J genes are TRBV3-1 and TRBJ1-5; D remains ambiguous. CDR3 bases: TGTGCCAGCAGCCAAGATCTCCATCAGCCCCAGCATTTT. Protein sequence: CASSQDLHQPQHF.